The sequence of this TCR beta chain was determined in a study of blood T cell repertoires in COVID-19. Study-level information: Acute and convalescent COVID-19 samples came from the United States, Italy and Spain. The cDNA or gDNA used as material had been derived from T cells, B-cell-depleted T cells, or PBMCs.

Germline V gene sequence: CDR1 SGDLS, CDR2 YYNGEE. CDR3 length equals 15 residues. Trimming at V came to 4 bases and at J to 7 bases, leaving 10 bases not matched to a gene. As handled by the study authors: Using reference gene primer amplification, nucleated cell counts were estimated. Repertoires were generated with immunoSEQ multiplex PCR, while TCRdb's copy carries only in-frame clones and drops some. V and J calls and clone size follow that table, whereas D and trimming were derived from the DNA. Among under 250,000 clones listed, roughly four fifths were seen once. The sequence derives from a man aged 50 to 59 with active or convalescent COVID-19. Sequenced input: peripheral blood. The rearrangement links TRBV9 to TRBJ2-1, with TRBD1 matching 8 bases. The CDR3 here is CASSSDQGAHNEQFF. As DNA, the CDR3 is TGTGCCAGCAGCTCCGACCAGGGGGCGCATAATGAGCAGTTCTTC. The full variable domain, its missing parts supplied by reference TRBV9 and TRBJ2-1, is DSGVTQTPKHLITATGQRVTLRCSPRSGDLSVYWYQQSLDQGLQFLIQYYNGEERAKGNILERFSAQQFPDLHSELNLSSLELGDSALYFCASSSDQGAHNEQFFGPGTRLTVL.